What follows are 14 T cell receptor beta chains derived from one specimen sequenced in a study of shared clonotypes between healthy human individuals. This table comes from immunoSEQ multiplex PCR, and its TCRdb copy is limited to in-frame clones, with some not included. Here the sample spans some 470,000 clones, 75% to 85% being singletons. Sequenced: PBMCs. These TCRs come from a woman aged 40 to 50 in good health. Some clones in this sample may be carry-over from other donors' samples.

The V and J genes are TRBV11-2 and TRBJ1-1; D remains unclear. CDR3 size: 12 residues. Germline-derived CDR1 and CDR2 are SGHAT and FQNNGV. Trimming removed 5 bases from V and 4 bases from J, with 8 bases in between. DNA for the CDR3: TGTGCCAGCAGCCAGGATCGCACTGAAGCTTTCTTT. It codes for CASSQDRTEAFF.

This clone was counted only a few times. The genes are TRBV7-2 and TRBJ2-1; 12 nucleotides align to TRBD2. The CDR3 is 16 residues long. V was pared by 5 bases and J by 4 bases, with 6 bases of the junction left unmatched. The germline V gene has CDR1 SGHTA and CDR2 FQGNSA. CDR3 nucleotide sequence: TGTGCCAGCAGCCCCCCAGGACTAGCGGGATACAATGAGCAGTTCTTC. It encodes CASSPPGLAGYNEQFF.

This CDR3 reads CASSLPPTAGRRGYTF. The CDR3 bases are TGTGCCAGCAGTCTCCCTCCCACCGCAGGGCGGAGGGGCTACACCTTC. The chain is built from TRBV28 and TRBJ1-2; tentatively, D is TRBD1 (5 bases). This CDR3 contains 16 residues. V was cut by 5 bases and J by 8 bases, with 24 bases left in between. Per germline, CDR1 MDHEN and CDR2 SYDVKM.

This clone was seen a handful of times. The CDR3 nucleotides read TGTGCCAGCTCGCGTGAGGACAGCTCTGGAAACACCATATATTTT. Amino acid sequence: CASSREDSSGNTIYF. V is TRBV4-2 and J is TRBJ1-3; possible D gene TRBD1, 6 bases. The germline V gene encodes CDR1 LGHNA and CDR2 YNFKEQ. Trimming stripped 8 bases from V and 0 bases from J, with 14 bases between. CDR3 length: 15 residues.

This sequence joins TRBV11-2 and TRBJ2-2; D ambiguous. V lost 0 bases and J lost 0, with 8 bases in between. This CDR3 region has 16 residues. Germline values: CDR1 SGHAT, CDR2 FQNNGV. The CDR3 loop is CASSLEWASNTGELFF. In nucleotides, the CDR3 is TGTGCCAGCAGCTTAGAATGGGCCTCGAACACCGGGGAGCTGTTTTTT.

The chain uses TRBV5-6 and TRBJ2-2; 10 bases map to TRBD2. The V segment lost 7 bases and the J segment 1 base; nucleotides outside the gene matches: 7. Germline CDR1 is SGHDT and CDR2 is YYEEEE. The length of the CDR3 is 16 residues. Here the CDR3 DNA reads TGTGCCAGCGGGCCCCGACTAGCGGGGAACACCGGGGAGCTGTTTTTT. It translates to CASGPRLAGNTGELFF.

Remarks on this clone: Given a far larger clone just one base away, this is likely a sequencing read error. The CDR3 DNA follows: TGTGCCACCAGCAGAGACAGGGATTGGGGAGCGGGACCACATCGGTACGGGCAGTACTTC. It codes for CATSRDRDWGAGPHRYGQYF. The genes are TRBV15 and TRBJ2-7; TRBD2 aligns across 7 bases. The CDR3 has 20 amino acids. Germline V gene lookup returns CDR1 LNHNV and CDR2 YYDKDF (reference sequence).

The chain combines TRBV18 with TRBJ2-5; no firm D call. The CDR3 contains 14 residues. Trimming shortened V by 2 bases and J by 3 bases, and 10 bases separated the two germline ends. Per the germline V gene, CDR1 is KGHSH and CDR2 is LQKENI. For the CDR3, the DNA is TGTGCCAGCTCACCAGCGGCGGAAAAAGAGACCCAGTACTTC. Residues: CASSPAAEKETQYF. Together with reference TRBV18 and TRBJ2-5, the CDR3 gives the full variable domain: NAGVMQNPRHLVRRRGQEARLRCSPMKGHSHVYWYRQLPEEGLKFMVYLQKENIIDESGMPKERFSAEFPKEGPSILRIQQVVRGDSAAYFCASSPAAEKETQYFGPGTRLLVL.

The chain is built from TRBV11-1 and TRBJ2-7; 12 bases align to TRBD1. This CDR3 region has 15 residues. After removal of 5 bases from V and 1 base from J, the junction contained 3 bases not matched to a gene. Germline loops: CDR1 SGHAT, CDR2 FQDESV (reference sequence). The CDR3 region is CASSRDRGLSYEQYF. CDR3 DNA sequence: TGTGCCAGCAGCAGGGACAGGGGGCTATCCTACGAGCAGTACTTC.

This chain links TRBV7-3 with TRBJ2-1, with 7 bases matching TRBD2. This CDR3 has 16 amino acids. Germline values: CDR1 SGHTA, CDR2 FQGTGA. V was clipped by 2 bases and J by 3 bases; unmatched bases: 7. CDR3 sequence (DNA): TGTGCCAGCAGCTTAGGGTTAGCGGGCCGCTACAATGAGCAGTTCTTC. Translating gives CASSLGLAGRYNEQFF.

CDR3 sequence: CSATSGYEQYF. The CDR3 coding sequence is TGCAGTGCTACCTCAGGGTACGAGCAGTACTTC. V and J are TRBV20-1 and TRBJ2-7; a weak D match, TRBD1 (5 bases). The CDR3 has 11 residues. The germline gives CDR1 DFQATT, CDR2 SNEGSKA (reference sequence). V was trimmed by 4 bases and J by 4 bases, leaving 8 bases between them.

V is TRBV7-3 and J is TRBJ2-6, with 9 bases fitting TRBD1. Germline V gene sequence: CDR1 SGHTA, CDR2 FQGTGA. V gave up 5 bases and J gave up 1 base; unmatched junction bases: 9. CDR3 length: 18 amino acids. CDR3 in amino acids: CASSILQGALSGANVLTF. CDR3 DNA sequence: TGTGCCAGCAGCATCCTACAGGGGGCGCTTTCTGGGGCCAACGTCCTGACTTTC.

This clone was observed a few times. The chain carries TRBV28 and TRBJ2-7; TRBD2 aligns across 11 bases. CDR3 size: 15 residues. CDR1 and CDR2 (germline): MDHEN, SYDVKM. The V segment lost 5 bases and the J segment 3 bases; nucleotides outside the gene matches: 6. CDR3 nucleotides: TGTGCCAGCAGTCAATTTAGCGGGAGGGTCTACGAGCAGTACTTC. Amino acid sequence: CASSQFSGRVYEQYF.

Notes on this clone: Other DNA sequences in this specimen translate into the identical CDR3. The J gene is TRBJ2-5, the V gene TRBV18; D is ambiguous. Germline CDR1 reads KGHSH; CDR2 reads LQKENI. The CDR3 loop spans 12 amino acids. V was shortened by 3 bases and J by 2 bases, with 4 bases between the two germline ends. The CDR3 reads CASSPNQETQYF. CDR3 sequence (DNA): TGTGCCAGCTCACCGAATCAAGAGACCCAGTACTTC.